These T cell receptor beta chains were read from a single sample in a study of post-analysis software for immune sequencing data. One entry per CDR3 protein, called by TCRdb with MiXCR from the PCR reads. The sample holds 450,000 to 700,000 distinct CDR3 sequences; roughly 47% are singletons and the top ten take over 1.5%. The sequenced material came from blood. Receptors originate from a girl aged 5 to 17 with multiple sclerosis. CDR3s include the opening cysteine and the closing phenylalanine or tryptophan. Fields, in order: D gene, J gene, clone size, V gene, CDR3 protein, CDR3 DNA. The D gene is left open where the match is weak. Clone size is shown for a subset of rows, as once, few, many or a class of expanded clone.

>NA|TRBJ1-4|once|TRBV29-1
CSAQGATNEKLFF
TGCAGCGCACAGGGTGCAACTAATGAAAAACTGTTTTTT
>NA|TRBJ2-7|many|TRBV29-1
CSVAPAPDRLSYEQYF
TGCAGCGTCGCCCCAGCCCCGGACAGACTATCGTACGAGCAGTACTTC
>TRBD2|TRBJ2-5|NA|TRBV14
CASSQVRLAGYKETQYF
TGTGCCAGCAGCCAAGTGCGACTAGCAGGGTATAAAGAGACCCAGTACTTC
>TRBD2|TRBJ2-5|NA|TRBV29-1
CSVEDRGLAGGTQYF
TGCAGCGTTGAGGACCGGGGACTAGCGGGGGGGACCCAGTACTTC
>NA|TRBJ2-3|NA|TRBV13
CASSLVGGRAGSTDTQYF
TGTGCCAGCAGCTTAGTGGGGGGGCGAGCGGGAAGCACAGATACGCAGTATTTT
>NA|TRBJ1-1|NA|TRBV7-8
CASSLVWGNTEAFF
TGTGCCAGCAGCTTAGTCTGGGGGAACACTGAAGCTTTCTTT
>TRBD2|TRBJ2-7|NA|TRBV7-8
CASSPRRLGGSEQYF
TGTGCCAGCAGCCCAAGACGACTGGGGGGGTCCGAGCAGTACTTC
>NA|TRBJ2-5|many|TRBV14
CASSQGRGQETQYF
TGTGCCAGCAGCCAAGGACGGGGTCAGGAGACCCAGTACTTC
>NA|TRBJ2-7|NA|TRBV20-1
CSARRIGPGGEQYF
TGCAGTGCTAGAAGGATAGGCCCAGGCGGGGAGCAGTACTTC
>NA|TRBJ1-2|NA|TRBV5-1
CASSLYPEPNYGYTF
TGCGCCAGCAGCTTATACCCAGAACCTAACTATGGCTACACCTTC
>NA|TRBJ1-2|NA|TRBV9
CASSPETDHYGYTF
TGTGCCAGCAGCCCCGAGACAGATCATTATGGCTACACCTTC
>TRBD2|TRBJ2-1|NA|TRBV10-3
CAITEGGYNEQFF
TGTGCCATCACCGAGGGAGGGTACAATGAGCAGTTCTTC
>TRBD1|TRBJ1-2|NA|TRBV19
CASIQRGPANYGYTF
TGTGCCAGTATCCAGAGGGGGCCAGCTAACTATGGCTACACCTTC
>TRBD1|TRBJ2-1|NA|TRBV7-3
CASSPGQANINEQFF
TGTGCCAGCAGCCCCGGACAGGCAAATATCAATGAGCAGTTCTTC
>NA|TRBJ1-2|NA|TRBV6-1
CASSEDGGYTF
TGTGCCAGCAGTGAAGACGGTGGCTACACCTTC
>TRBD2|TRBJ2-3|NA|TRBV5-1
CASSLGAGITDTQYF
TGCGCCAGCAGCTTGGGAGCGGGGATCACAGATACGCAGTATTTT
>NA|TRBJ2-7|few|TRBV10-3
CAISTRQGKSYEQYF
TGTGCCATCAGTACCCGGCAGGGGAAGTCCTACGAGCAGTACTTC
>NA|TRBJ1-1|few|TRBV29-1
CSVPQNTEAFF
TGCAGCGTACCACAGAACACTGAAGCTTTCTTT
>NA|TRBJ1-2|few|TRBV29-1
CSARSGRNYGYTF
TGCAGCGCCCGGTCGGGCAGAAACTATGGCTACACCTTC
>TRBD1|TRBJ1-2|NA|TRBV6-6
CATLIMDRGSGGYTF
TGTGCCACTTTGATAATGGACAGGGGCTCTGGTGGCTACACCTTC
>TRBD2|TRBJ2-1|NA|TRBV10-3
CAAWTSGSSDEQFF
TGTGCCGCTTGGACTAGCGGGAGTTCTGATGAGCAGTTCTTC
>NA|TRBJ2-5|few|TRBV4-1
CASSQESFAKETQYF
TGCGCCAGCAGCCAAGAGTCTTTTGCGAAAGAGACCCAGTACTTC
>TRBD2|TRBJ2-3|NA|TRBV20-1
CSAESGRAFNTDTQYF
TGCAGTGCTGAAAGCGGGAGGGCCTTCAACACAGATACGCAGTATTTT
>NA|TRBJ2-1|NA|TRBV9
CASSVLLRADEQFF
TGTGCCAGCAGCGTATTATTGCGGGCGGATGAGCAGTTCTTC
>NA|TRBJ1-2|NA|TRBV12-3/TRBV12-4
CASSPNVRVNGYTF
TGTGCCAGCAGTCCCAACGTCAGGGTGAACGGCTACACCTTC
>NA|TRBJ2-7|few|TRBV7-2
CASSLRQRSPLPHEQYF
TGTGCCAGCAGCTTAAGGCAGCGATCTCCCCTCCCTCACGAGCAGTACTTC
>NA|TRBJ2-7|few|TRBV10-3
CAISDPGETPNYEQYF
TGTGCCATCAGTGATCCCGGGGAGACCCCTAACTACGAGCAGTACTTC
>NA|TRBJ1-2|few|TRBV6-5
CASSYSNRALGYGYTF
TGTGCCAGCAGTTACTCAAACAGAGCCCTGGGCTATGGCTACACCTTC
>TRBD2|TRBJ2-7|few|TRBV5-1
CASSSERGETYEQYF
TGCGCCAGCAGCTCCGAACGGGGGGAGACCTACGAGCAGTACTTC
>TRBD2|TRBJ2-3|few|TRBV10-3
CAISSKMGLAGSRTDTQYF
TGTGCCATCAGTTCCAAGATGGGACTAGCGGGATCCCGCACAGATACGCAGTATTTT
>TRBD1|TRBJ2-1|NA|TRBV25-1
CASSEYGTGGNEQFF
TGTGCCAGCAGTGAATACGGGACAGGGGGCAATGAGCAGTTCTTC
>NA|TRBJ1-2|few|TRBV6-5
CASSTYEASLHGYTF
TGTGCCAGCAGTACCTACGAGGCAAGTTTACATGGCTACACCTTC
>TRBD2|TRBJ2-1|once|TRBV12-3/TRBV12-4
CASSPRAGGPYNEQFF
TGTGCCAGCAGTCCTAGAGCGGGGGGACCTTACAATGAGCAGTTCTTC
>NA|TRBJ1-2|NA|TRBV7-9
CASISDTSYGYTF
TGTGCCAGCATCTCGGACACCAGCTATGGCTACACCTTC
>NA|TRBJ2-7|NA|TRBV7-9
CASSFQRDPYEQYF
TGTGCCAGCAGCTTCCAGAGGGACCCCTACGAGCAGTACTTC
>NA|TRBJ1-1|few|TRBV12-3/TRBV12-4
CASSFPPGADTEAFF
TGTGCCAGCAGTTTTCCTCCGGGGGCAGACACTGAAGCTTTCTTT
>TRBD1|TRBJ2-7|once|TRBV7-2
CASSSGQGGLYEQYF
TGTGCCAGCAGCTCCGGACAGGGGGGCCTCTACGAGCAGTACTTC
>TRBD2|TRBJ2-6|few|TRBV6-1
CASSPWTSAFSGANVLTF
TGTGCCAGCAGTCCATGGACTAGCGCCTTCTCTGGGGCCAACGTCCTGACTTTC
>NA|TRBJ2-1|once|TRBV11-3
CASSYSPNPYNEQFF
TGTGCCAGCAGCTACTCCCCCAACCCCTACAATGAGCAGTTCTTC
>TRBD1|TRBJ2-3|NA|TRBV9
CASSEGTGGDTQYF
TGTGCCAGCAGTGAAGGGACAGGGGGAGATACGCAGTATTTT
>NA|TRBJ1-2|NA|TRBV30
CAWSVNSGDGYTF
TGTGCCTGGAGTGTGAATTCAGGGGATGGCTACACCTTC
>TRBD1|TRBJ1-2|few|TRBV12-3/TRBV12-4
CASSLRTGDGYTF
TGTGCCAGCAGTTTAAGGACAGGGGATGGCTACACCTTC
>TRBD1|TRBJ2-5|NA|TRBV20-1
CIAGGQGKETQYF
TGCATTGCTGGGGGACAGGGCAAAGAGACCCAGTACTTC
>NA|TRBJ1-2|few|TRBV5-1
CASSTGQNYGYTF
TGCGCCAGCAGCACCGGACAGAACTATGGCTACACCTTC
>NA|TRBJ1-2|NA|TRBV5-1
CASSWLESNYGYTF
TGCGCCAGCAGCTGGTTGGAGAGTAACTATGGCTACACCTTC
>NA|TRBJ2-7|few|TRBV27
CASSFSPGPKLEQYF
TGTGCCAGCAGTTTCTCTCCAGGACCAAAACTAGAGCAGTACTTC
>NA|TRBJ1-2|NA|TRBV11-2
CASSPGGGRYGYTF
TGTGCCAGCAGCCCCGGCGGCGGGCGTTATGGCTACACCTTC
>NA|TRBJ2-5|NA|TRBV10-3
CAISEGHLQETQYF
TGTGCCATCAGTGAGGGGCACCTCCAAGAGACCCAGTACTTC
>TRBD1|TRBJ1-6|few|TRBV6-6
CASIPGTDTSYNSPLHF
TGTGCCAGCATCCCGGGGACAGATACCTCCTATAATTCACCCCTCCACTTT
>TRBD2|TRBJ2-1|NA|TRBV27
CASSLASGSFFYNEQFF
TGTGCCAGCAGTTTGGCTAGCGGGAGCTTTTTCTACAATGAGCAGTTCTTC
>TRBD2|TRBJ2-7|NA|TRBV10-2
CASSDSGIGLAPDYEQYF
TGCGCCAGCAGTGATTCGGGGATTGGACTAGCCCCCGACTACGAGCAGTACTTC
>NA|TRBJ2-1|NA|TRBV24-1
CATSDPTSRALNEQFF
TGTGCCACCAGTGATCCGACTAGTAGGGCCTTGAATGAGCAGTTCTTC